This T cell receptor beta chain came from a study of early T cells in non-severe SARS-CoV-2 infection. Study details: The chains were unpaired, and the sequenced material was bulk RNA from unsorted whole blood.

As regards this clonotype: Its antigen is not identified.

Study conclusions and caveats: A preference for anti-spike CD8 responses marked VDJdb matching, which missed private and CD4 specificities.

Molecules of cDNA were individually given unique molecular identifiers that were attached to them. One entry per CDR3 protein results from TCRdb running MiXCR on the 5' RACE reads. The data contain fewer than 40,000 distinct CDR3 sequences, roughly 4.9% of them singletons. CDR3 length: 16 amino acids. Germline lookup yields CDR1 SGHDN and CDR2 FVKESK. Trimming shortened V by 6 bases and J by 2 bases, and 16 bases separated the two germline ends. The sequenced material came from whole blood. This sequence originates from an adult who was a healthcare worker with PCR-confirmed SARS-CoV-2 infection or an uninfected control (not recorded which). V gene TRBV14 combines with J gene TRBJ2-2; the D is unclear. The CDR3 loop reads CASRKGDSLNTGELFF. CDR3 bases: TGTGCCAGCAGAAAAGGAGATTCCCTTAACACCGGGGAGCTGTTTTTT.